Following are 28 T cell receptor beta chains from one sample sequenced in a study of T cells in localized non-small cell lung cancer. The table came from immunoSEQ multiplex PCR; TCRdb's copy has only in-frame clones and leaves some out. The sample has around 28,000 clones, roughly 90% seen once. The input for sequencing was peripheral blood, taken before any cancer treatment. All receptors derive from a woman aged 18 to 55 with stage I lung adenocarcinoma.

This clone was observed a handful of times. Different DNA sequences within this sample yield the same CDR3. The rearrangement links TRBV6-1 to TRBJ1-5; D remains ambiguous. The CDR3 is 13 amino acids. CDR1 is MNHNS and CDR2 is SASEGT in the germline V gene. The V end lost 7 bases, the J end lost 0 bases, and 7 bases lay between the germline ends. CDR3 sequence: CASKVDSNQPQHF. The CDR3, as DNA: TGTGCCAGCAAAGTGGATAGCAATCAGCCCCAGCATTTT.

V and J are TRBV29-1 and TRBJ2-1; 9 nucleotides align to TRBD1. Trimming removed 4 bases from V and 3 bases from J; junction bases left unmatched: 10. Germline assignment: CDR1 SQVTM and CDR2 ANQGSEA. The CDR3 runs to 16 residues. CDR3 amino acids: CSVAYPRDRVYNEQFF. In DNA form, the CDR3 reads TGCAGCGTTGCTTACCCCCGGGACAGGGTCTACAATGAGCAGTTCTTC.

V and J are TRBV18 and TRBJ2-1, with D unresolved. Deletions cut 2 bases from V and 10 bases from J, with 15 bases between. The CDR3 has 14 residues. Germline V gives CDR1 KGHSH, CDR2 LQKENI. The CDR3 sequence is CASSPLVAISEQFF. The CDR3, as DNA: TGTGCCAGCTCACCATTAGTCGCGATCAGCGAGCAGTTCTTC.

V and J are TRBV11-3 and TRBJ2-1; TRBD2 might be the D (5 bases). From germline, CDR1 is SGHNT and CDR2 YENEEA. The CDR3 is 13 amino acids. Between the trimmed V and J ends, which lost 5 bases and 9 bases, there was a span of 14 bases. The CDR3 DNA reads TGTGCCAGCAGCCTCCGAGCGGTGACTGAGCAGTTCTTC. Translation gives CASSLRAVTEQFF.

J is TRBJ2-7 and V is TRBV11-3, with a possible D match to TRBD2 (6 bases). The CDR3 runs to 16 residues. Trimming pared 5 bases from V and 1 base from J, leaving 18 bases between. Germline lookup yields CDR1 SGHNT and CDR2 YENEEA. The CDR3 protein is CASSGTGSLGSYEQYF. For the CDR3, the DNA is TGTGCCAGCAGCGGAACCGGGAGTCTAGGGTCCTACGAGCAGTACTTC.

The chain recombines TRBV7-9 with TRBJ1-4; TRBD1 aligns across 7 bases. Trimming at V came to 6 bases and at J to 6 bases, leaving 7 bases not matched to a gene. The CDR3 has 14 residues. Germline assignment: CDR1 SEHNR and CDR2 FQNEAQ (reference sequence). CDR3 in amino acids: CASSSGTVDEKLFF. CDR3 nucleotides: TGTGCCAGCAGTTCCGGGACAGTAGATGAAAAACTGTTTTTT.

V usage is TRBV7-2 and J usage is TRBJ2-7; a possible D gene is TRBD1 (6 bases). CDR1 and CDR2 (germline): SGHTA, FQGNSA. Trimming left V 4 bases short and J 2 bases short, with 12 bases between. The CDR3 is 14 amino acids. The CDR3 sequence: CASSSSRQAYEQYF. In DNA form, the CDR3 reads TGTGCCAGCAGCTCTAGCAGACAGGCCTACGAGCAGTACTTC.

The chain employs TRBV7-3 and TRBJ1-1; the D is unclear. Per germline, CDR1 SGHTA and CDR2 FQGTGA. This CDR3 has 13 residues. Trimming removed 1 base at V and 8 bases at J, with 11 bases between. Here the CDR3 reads CASSLRGGGEAFF. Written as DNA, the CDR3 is TGTGCCAGCAGCTTAAGAGGAGGCGGGGAAGCTTTCTTT.

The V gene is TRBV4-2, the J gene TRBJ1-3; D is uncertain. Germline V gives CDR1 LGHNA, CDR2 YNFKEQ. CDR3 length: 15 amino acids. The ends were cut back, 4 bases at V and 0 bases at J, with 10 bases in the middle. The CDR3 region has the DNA TGTGCCAGCAGCCCTAACGCTGACTCTGGAAACACCATATATTTT. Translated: CASSPNADSGNTIYF.

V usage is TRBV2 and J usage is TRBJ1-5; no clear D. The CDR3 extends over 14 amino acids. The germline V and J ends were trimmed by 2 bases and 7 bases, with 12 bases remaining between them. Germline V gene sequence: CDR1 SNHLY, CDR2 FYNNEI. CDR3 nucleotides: TGTGCCAGCAGTGAAAGTAGGGTTTGGCAGCCCCAGCATTTT. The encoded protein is CASSESRVWQPQHF.

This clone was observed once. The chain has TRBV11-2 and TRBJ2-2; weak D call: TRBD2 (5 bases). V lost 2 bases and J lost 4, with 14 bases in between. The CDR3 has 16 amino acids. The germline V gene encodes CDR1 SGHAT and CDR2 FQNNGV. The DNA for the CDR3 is TGTGCCAGCAGCTTAAGGAATAGCGAGACCACCGGGGAGCTGTTTTTT. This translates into CASSLRNSETTGELFF.

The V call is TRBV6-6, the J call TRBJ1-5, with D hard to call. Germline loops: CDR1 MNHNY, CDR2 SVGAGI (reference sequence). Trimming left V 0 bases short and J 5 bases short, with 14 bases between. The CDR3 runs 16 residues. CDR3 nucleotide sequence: TGTGCCAGCAGTTACTCTGGGGTTACGGTAGATCAGCCCCAGCATTTT. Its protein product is CASSYSGVTVDQPQHF.

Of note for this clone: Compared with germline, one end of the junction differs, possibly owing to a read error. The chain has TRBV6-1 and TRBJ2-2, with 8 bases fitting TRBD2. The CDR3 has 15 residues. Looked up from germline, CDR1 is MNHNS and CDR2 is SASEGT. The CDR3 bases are TGTGCCAGCAGAGAAGCGGGAGCAGGCACCGGGGAGCTGTTTTTT. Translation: CASREAGAGTGELFF.

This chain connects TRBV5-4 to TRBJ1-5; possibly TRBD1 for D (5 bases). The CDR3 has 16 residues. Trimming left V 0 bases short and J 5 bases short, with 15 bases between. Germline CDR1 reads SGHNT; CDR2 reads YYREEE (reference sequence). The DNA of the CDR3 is TGTGCCAGCAGCTTGGCCGCAGGGCCTCCTCATCAGCCCCAGCATTTT. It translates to CASSLAAGPPHQPQHF.

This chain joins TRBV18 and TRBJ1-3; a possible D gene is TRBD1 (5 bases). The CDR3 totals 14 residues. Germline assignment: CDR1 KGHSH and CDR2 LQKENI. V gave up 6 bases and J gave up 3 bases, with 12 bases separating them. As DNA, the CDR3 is TGTGCCAGCTCGCTCGGACAAGATGGAAACACCATATATTTT. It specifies CASSLGQDGNTIYF. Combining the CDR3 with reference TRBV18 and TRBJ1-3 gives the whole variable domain NAGVMQNPRHLVRRRGQEARLRCSPMKGHSHVYWYRQLPEEGLKFMVYLQKENIIDESGMPKERFSAEFPKEGPSILRIQQVVRGDSAAYFCASSLGQDGNTIYFGEGSWLTVV.

The CDR3 nucleotides are TGTGCCAGCAGCCCTTCTAGCTCCTACGAGCAGTACTTC. This translates into CASSPSSSYEQYF. V and J are TRBV9 and TRBJ2-7; D unclear. V lost 4 bases and J lost 0, with 8 bases in between. The V gene's germline CDR1 is SGDLS and CDR2 YYNGEE. CDR3 length equals 13 residues.

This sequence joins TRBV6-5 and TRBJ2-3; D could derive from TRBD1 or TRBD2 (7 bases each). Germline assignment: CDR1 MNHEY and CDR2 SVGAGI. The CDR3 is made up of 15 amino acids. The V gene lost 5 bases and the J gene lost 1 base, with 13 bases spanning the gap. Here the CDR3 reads CASSRGGGGTDTQYF. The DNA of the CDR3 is TGTGCCAGCAGTAGGGGAGGGGGCGGCACAGATACGCAGTATTTT.

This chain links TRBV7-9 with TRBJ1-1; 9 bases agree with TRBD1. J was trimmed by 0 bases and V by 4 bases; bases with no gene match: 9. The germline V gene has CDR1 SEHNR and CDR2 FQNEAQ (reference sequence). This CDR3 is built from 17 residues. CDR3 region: CASSYNRGLEMNTEAFF. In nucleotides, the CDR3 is TGTGCCAGCAGCTACAACAGGGGGCTTGAAATGAACACTGAAGCTTTCTTT.

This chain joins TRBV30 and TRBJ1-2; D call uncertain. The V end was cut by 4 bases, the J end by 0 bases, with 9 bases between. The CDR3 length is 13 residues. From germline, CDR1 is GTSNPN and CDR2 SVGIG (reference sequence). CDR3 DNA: TGTGCCTGGAATTGGGGAGCTAACTATGGCTACACCTTC. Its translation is CAWNWGANYGYTF.

Here the CDR3 DNA reads TGTGCCTGGACCGAATCGACAGTCAGGAACACTGAAGCTTTCTTT. It translates to CAWTESTVRNTEAFF. The V call is TRBV30, the J call TRBJ1-1, with a weak D call TRBD1 (5 bases). The CDR3 is 15 amino acids. Germline lookup yields CDR1 GTSNPN and CDR2 SVGIG (reference sequence). V was clipped by 4 bases and J by 1 base, with 16 bases between them.

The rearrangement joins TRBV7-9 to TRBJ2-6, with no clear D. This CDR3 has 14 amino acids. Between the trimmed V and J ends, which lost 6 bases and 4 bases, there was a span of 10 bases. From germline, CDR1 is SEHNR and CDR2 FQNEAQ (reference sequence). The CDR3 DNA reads TGTGCCAGCAGAATACCCCTGGGGGCCAACGTCCTGACTTTC. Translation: CASRIPLGANVLTF.

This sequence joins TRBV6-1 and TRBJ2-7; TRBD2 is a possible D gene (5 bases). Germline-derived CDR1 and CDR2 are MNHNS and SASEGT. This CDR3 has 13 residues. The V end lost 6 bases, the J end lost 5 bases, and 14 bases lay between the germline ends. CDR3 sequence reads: CASRRTGGNEQYF. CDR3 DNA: TGTGCCAGCAGGAGGACTGGAGGAAACGAGCAGTACTTC.

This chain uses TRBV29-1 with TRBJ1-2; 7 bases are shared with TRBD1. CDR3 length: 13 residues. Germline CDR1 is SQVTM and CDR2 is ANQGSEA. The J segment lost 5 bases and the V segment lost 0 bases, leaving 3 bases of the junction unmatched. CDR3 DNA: TGCAGCGTTGAAGATCCGACAGGGTATGGCTACACCTTC. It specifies CSVEDPTGYGYTF.

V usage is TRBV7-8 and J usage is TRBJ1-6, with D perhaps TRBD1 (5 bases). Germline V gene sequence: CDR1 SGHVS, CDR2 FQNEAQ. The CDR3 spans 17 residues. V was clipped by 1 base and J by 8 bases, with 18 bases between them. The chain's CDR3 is CASSLGRRGRRDSPLHF. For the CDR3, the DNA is TGTGCCAGCAGCTTAGGTCGTCGGGGACGTAGGGATTCACCCCTCCACTTT. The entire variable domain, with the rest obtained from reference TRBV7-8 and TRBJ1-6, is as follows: GAGVSQSPRYKVAKRGQDVALRCDPISGHVSLFWYQQALGQGPEFLTYFQNEAQLDKSGLPSDRFFAERPEGSVSTLKIQRTQQEDSAVYLCASSLGRRGRRDSPLHFGNGTRLTVT.

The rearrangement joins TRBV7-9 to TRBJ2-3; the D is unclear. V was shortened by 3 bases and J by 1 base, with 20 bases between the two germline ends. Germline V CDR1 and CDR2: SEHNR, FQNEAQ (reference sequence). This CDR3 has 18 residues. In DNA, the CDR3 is TGTGCCAGCAGCTTTGGGTGGGGTAGGGTCGAGGGCACAGATACGCAGTATTTT. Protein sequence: CASSFGWGRVEGTDTQYF. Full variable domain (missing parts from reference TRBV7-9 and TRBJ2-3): DTGVSQNPRHKITKRGQNVTFRCDPISEHNRLYWYRQTLGQGPEFLTYFQNEAQLEKSRLLSDRFSAERPKGSFSTLEIQRTEQGDSAMYLCASSFGWGRVEGTDTQYFGPGTRLTVL.

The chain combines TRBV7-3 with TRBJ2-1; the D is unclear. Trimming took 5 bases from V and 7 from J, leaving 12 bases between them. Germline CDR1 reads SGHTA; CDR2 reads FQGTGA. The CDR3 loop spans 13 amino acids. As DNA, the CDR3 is TGTGCCAGCAGCCTTAGTTTATCAAATGAGCAGTTCTTC. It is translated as CASSLSLSNEQFF.

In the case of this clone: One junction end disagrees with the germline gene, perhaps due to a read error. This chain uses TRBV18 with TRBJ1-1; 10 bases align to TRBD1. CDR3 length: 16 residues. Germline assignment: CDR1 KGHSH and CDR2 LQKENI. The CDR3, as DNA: TGTGCCAGCTCACTAAGACAGGGGGCGTTGAATACTGAAGCTTTCTTT. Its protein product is CASSLRQGALNTEAFF.

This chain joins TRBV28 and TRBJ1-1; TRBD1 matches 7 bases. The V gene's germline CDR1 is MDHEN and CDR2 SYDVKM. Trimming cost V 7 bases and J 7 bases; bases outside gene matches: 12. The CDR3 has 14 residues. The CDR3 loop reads CASIHHDRANEAFF. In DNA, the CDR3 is TGTGCCAGCATTCACCACGACAGGGCGAATGAAGCTTTCTTT.